This note documents a single TCR beta chain sequence. The CDR3 loop spans 16 amino acids. Trimming removed 0 bases from V and 0 bases from J, with 10 bases in between. Germline-derived CDR1 and CDR2 are SGHNT and YYREEE (reference sequence). The sample comes from a study of blood T cell repertoires in COVID-19. Clones were read by immunoSEQ multiplex PCR, and TCRdb kept only the in-frame ones, dropping some. Of hundreds of thousands of clones in the sample, more than 80% were seen once. The rearrangement joins TRBV5-4 to TRBJ2-1; unclear D gene. The origin of this receptor is an elderly woman with acute or convalescent COVID-19. Sequencing was carried out using peripheral blood. Here the CDR3 reads CASSLDGLSSYNEQFF. CDR3 DNA: TGTGCCAGCAGCTTGGATGGGCTGAGCTCCTACAATGAGCAGTTCTTC.